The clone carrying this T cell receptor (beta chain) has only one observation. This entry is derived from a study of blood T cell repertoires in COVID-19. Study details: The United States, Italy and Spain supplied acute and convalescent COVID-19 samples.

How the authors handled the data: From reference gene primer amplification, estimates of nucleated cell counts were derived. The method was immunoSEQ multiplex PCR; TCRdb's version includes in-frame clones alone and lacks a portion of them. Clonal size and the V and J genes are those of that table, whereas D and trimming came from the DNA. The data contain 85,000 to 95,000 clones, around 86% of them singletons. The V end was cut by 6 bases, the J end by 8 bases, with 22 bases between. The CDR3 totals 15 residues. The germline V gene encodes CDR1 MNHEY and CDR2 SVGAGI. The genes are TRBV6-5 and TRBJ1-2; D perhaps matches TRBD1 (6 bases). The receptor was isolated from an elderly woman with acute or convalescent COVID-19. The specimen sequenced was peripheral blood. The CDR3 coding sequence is TGTGCCAGCAGGCCCCCCCGTCAGGGGATTAAGGGCTACACCTTC. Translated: CASRPPRQGIKGYTF.